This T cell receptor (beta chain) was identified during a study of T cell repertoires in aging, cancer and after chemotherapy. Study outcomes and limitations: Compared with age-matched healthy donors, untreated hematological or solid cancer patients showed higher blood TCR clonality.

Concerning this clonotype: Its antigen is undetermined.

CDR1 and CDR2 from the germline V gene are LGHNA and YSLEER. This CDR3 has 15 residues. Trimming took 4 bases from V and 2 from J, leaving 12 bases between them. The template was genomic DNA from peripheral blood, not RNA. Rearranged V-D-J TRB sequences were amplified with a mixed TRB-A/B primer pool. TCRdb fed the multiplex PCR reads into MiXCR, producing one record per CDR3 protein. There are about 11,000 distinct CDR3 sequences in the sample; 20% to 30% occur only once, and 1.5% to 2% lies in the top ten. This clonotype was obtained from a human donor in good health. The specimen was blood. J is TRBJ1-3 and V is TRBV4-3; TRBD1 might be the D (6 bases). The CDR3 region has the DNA TGCGCCAGCAGCCCACGAAACAGGGCTGGAAACACCATATATTTT. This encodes CASSPRNRAGNTIYF.